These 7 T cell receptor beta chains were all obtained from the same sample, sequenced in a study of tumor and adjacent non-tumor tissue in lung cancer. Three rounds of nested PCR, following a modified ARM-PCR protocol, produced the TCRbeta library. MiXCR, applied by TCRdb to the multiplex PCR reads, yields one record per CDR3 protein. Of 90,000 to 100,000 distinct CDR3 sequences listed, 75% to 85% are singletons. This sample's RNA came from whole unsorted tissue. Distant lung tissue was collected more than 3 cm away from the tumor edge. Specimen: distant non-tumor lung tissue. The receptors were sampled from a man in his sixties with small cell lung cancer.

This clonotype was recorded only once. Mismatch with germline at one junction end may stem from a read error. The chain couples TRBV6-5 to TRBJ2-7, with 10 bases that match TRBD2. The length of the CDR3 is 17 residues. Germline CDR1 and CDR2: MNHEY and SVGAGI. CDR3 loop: CASSRGTSVILSYGQYF. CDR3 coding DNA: TGTGCCAGCAGCCGCGGGACTAGCGTGATTCTTTCCTACGGGCAGTACTTC.

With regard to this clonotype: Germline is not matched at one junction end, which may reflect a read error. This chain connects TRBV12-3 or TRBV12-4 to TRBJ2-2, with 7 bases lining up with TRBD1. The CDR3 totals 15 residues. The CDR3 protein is CASSFSGTDARELLF. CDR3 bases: TGTGCCAGCAGTTTCTCTGGGACAGACGCCAGGGAGCTGTTGTTT.

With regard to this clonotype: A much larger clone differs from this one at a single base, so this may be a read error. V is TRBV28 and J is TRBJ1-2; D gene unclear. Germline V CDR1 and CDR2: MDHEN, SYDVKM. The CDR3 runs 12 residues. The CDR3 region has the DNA TGTGTCAGCAGTTTAGAGGCGTATGGCTACACCTTC. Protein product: CVSSLEAYGYTF.

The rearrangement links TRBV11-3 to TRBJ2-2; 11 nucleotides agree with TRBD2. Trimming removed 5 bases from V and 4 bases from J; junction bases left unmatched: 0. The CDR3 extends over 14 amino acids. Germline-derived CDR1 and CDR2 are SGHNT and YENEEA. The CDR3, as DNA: TGTGCCAGCAGCCTAGCGGGGGGCACCGGGGAGCTGTTTTTT. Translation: CASSLAGGTGELFF.

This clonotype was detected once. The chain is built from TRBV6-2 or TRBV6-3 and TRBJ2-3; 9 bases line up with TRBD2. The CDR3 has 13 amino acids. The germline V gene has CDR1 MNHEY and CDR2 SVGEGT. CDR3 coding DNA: TGTGGCAGTAAGGCGGGAGGGCCAGATACGCAGTATTTT. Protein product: CGSKAGGPDTQYF.

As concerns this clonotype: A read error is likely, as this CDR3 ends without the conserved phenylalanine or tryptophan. The CDR3 loop is CASSQDRDRANLPLHI. DNA for the CDR3: TGCGCCAGCAGCCAGGATCGGGACAGGGCGAATTTGCCCCTCCACATT. The gene calls are TRBV4-1 and TRBJ1-6; 9 bases agree with TRBD1. The germline CDR1 and CDR2 sequences are MGHRA and YSYEKL. With 3 bases clipped from V and 13 bases from J, the junction kept 13 bases outside the gene matches. The CDR3 consists of 16 residues.

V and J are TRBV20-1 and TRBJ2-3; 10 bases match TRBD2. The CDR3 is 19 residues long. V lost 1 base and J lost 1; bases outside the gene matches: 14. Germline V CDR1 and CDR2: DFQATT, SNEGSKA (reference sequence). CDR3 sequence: CSARGIQREGPLGTDTQYF. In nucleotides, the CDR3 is TGCAGTGCTAGAGGTATCCAGCGGGAGGGCCCCTTGGGCACAGATACGCAGTATTTT.